This T cell receptor beta chain was profiled in a study of CD8 T cells in Susac syndrome. CD8+ and CD4+ T cells were negatively isolated; TEMRA cells were FACS-enriched. The RNA input was about 0.5 to 1 ug, and it was reverse transcribed with random hexamers. Amplification of TCR beta CDR3 was carried out by immunoSEQ multiplex PCR, which covered 54 Vbeta and 13 Jbeta segments. In TCRdb, the immunoSEQ multiplex PCR reads were re-called with MiXCR into one record per CDR3 protein. The table lists some 210,000 distinct CDR3 sequences, 85% to 95% of them singletons. The sequenced sample was CD4+ T cells from PBMCs. The TCR originated in a human donor with Susac syndrome.

CDR3: CSARGRVDEQFF. CDR3 sequence (DNA): TGCAGTGCTAGAGGGAGGGTCGATGAGCAGTTCTTC. The chain recombines TRBV20-1 with TRBJ2-1, with D perhaps TRBD2 (6 bases). The V and J ends lost 1 base and 8 bases respectively, with 9 bases between them. The CDR3 has 12 amino acids. Germline assignment: CDR1 DFQATT and CDR2 SNEGSKA (reference sequence).